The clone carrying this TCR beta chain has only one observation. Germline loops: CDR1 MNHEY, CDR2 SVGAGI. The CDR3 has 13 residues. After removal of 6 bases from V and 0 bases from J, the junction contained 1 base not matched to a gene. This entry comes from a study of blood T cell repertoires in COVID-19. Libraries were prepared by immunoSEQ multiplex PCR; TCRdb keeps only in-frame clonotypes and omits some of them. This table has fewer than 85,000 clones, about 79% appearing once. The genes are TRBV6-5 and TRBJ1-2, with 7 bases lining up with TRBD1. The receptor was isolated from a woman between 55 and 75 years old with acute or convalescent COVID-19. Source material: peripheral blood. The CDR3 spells CASRTGSNYGYTF. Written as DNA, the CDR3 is TGTGCCAGCAGGACAGGGTCTAACTATGGCTACACCTTC.